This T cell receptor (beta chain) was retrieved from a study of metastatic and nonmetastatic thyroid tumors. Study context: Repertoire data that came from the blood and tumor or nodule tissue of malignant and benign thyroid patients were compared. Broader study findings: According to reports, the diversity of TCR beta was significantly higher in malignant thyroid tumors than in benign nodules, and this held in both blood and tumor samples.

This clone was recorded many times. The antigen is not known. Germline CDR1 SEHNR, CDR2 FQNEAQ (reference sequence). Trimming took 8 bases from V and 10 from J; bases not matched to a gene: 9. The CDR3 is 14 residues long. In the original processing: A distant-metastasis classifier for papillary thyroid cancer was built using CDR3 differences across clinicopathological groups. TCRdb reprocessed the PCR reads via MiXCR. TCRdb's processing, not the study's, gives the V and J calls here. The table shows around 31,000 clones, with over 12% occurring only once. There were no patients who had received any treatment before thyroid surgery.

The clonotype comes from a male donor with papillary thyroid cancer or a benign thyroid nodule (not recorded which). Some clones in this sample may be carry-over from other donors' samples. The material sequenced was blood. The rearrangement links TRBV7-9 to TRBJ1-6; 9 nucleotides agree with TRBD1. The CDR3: CASQQGAPISPLHF. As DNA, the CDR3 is TGTGCCAGCCAACAGGGGGCGCCGATCTCACCCCTCCACTTT.